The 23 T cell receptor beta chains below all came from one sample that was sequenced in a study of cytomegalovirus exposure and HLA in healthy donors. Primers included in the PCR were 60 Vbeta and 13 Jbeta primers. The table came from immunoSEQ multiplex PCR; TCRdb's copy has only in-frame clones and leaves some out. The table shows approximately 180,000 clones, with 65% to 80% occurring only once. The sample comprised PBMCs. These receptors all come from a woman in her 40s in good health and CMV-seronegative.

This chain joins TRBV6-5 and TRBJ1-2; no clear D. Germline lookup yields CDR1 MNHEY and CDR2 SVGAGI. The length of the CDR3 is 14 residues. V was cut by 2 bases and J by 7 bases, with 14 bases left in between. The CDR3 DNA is TGTGCCAGCAGTTACGTTCCCTCGGAGCGTGGCTACACCTTC. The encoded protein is CASSYVPSERGYTF.

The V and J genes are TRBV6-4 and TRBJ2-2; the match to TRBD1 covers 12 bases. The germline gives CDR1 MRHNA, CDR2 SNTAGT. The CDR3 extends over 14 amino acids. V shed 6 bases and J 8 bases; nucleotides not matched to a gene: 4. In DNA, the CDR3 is TGTGCCAGCAGGGGACAGGGGGCGTCGGGGGAGCTGTTTTTT. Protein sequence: CASRGQGASGELFF.

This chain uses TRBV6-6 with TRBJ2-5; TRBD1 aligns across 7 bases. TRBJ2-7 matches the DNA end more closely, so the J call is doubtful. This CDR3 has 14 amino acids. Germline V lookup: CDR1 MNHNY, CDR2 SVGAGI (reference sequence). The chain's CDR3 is CASSYSGQYYEQYF. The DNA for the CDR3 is TGTGCCAGCAGTTACTCGGGACAGTACTACGAGCAGTACTTC.

CDR3 loop: CAVDRDLAKNIQYF. CDR3 sequence (DNA): TGTGCCGTCGACAGGGACCTAGCCAAAAACATTCAGTACTTC. V and J are TRBV27 and TRBJ2-4; TRBD1 matches 7 bases. The CDR3 spans 14 residues. Losses at the gene ends were 11 bases for V and 0 bases for J; bases not matched to a gene: 7. From germline, CDR1 is MNHEY and CDR2 SMNVEV (reference sequence).

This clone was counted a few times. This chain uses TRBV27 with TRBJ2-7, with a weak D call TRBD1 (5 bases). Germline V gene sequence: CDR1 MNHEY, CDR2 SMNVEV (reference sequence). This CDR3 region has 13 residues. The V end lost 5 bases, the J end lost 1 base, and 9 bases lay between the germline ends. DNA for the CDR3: TGTGCCAGCAGTGCGACAGTTTCCTACGAGCAGTACTTC. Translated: CASSATVSYEQYF.

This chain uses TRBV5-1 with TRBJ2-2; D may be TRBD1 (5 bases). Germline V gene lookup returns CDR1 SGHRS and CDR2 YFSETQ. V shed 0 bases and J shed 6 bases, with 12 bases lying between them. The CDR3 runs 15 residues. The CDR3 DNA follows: TGCGCCAGCAGCTTGGTCCCAACAGGTTCCGGGGAGCTGTTTTTT. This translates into CASSLVPTGSGELFF.

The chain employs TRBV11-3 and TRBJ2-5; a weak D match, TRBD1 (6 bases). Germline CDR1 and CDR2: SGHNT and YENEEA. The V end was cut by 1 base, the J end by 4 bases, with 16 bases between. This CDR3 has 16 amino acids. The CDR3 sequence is CASSLAGGRGGETQYF. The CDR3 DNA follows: TGTGCCAGCAGCTTAGCGGGCGGGCGAGGGGGAGAGACCCAGTACTTC.

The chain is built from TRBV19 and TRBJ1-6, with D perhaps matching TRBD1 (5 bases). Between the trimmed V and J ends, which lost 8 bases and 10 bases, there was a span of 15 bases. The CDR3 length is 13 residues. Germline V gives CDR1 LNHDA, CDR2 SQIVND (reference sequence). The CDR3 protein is CASRSREGSPLHF. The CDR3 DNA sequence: TGTGCCAGTCGGTCCAGGGAGGGGTCACCCCTCCACTTT.

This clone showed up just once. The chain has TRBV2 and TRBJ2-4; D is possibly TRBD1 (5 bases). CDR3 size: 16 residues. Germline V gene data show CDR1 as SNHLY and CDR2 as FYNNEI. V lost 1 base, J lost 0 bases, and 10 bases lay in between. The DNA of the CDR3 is TGTGCCAGCAGTGAAGAGACAGTTCTAGCCAAAAACATTCAGTACTTC. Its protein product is CASSEETVLAKNIQYF.

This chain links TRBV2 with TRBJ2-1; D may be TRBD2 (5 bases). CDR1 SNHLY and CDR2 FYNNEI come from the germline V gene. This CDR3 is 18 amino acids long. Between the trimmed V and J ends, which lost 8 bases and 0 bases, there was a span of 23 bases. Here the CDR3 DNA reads TGTGCCAGCCCGAGAATAGTTACCGGGATGAGCTCCTACAATGAGCAGTTCTTC. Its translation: CASPRIVTGMSSYNEQFF.

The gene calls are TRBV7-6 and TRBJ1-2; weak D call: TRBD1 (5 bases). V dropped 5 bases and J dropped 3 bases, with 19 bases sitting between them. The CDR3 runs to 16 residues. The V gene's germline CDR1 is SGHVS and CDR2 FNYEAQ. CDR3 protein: CASSPAPLGRDYGYTF. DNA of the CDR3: TGTGCCAGCAGCCCAGCACCCCTCGGCAGGGACTATGGCTACACCTTC.

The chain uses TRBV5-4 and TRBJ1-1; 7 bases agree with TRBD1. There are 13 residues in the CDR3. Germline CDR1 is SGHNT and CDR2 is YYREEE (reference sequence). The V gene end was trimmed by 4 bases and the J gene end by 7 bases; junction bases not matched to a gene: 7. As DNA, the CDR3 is TGTGCCAGCAGCAATACAGGGGTAGGTGAAGCTTTCTTT. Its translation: CASSNTGVGEAFF.

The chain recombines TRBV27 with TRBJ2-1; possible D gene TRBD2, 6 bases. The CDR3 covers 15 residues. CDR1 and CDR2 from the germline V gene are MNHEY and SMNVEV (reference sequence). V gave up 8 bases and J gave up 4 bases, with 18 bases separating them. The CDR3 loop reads CASRSEGSRYNEQFF. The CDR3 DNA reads TGTGCCAGCCGATCGGAGGGGTCGAGGTACAATGAGCAGTTCTTC.

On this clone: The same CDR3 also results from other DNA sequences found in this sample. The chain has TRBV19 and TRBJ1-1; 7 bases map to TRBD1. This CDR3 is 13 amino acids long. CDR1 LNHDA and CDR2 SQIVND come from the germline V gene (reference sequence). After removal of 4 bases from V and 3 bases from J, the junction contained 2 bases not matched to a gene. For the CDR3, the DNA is TGTGCCAGTAGTACTACAGGGGACACTGAAGCTTTCTTT. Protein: CASSTTGDTEAFF.

The CDR3, as DNA: TGTGCCAGCAGTGGGCAGGGGACCCGGGAGACCCAGTACTTC. This gives the protein CASSGQGTRETQYF. The chain recombines TRBV9 with TRBJ2-5; TRBD1 is a possible D gene (6 bases). V shed 5 bases and J shed 5 bases, with 16 bases lying between them. This CDR3 has 14 residues. CDR1 and CDR2 (germline): SGDLS, YYNGEE.

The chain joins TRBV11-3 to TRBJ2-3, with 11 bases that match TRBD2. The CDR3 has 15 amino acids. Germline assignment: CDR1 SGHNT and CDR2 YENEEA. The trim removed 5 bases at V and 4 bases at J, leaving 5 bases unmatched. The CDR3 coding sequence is TGTGCCAGCAGCCCACTAGCGGGAGTCGCAGATACGCAGTATTTT. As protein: CASSPLAGVADTQYF.

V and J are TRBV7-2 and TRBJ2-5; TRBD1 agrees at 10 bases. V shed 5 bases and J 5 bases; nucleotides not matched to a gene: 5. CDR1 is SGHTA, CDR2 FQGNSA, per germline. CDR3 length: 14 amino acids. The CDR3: CASSPRDRGETQYF. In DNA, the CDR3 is TGTGCCAGCAGCCCAAGGGACAGGGGTGAGACCCAGTACTTC.

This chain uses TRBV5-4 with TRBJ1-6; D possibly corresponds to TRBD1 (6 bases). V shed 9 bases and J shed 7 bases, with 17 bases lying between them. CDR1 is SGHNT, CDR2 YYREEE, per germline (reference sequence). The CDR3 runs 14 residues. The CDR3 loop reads CAIPGQGMNSPLHF. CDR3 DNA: TGTGCCATTCCGGGGCAGGGGATGAATTCACCCCTCCACTTT.

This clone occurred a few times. CDR3 nucleotides: TGTGCCAGCAGCATGATTGAGAGGGGGGAGCTGTTTTTT. It encodes CASSMIERGELFF. The genes are TRBV5-4 and TRBJ2-2; D is unresolved. With 4 bases removed from V and 8 bases from J, the gap between germline ends came to 12 bases. CDR1 and CDR2 (germline): SGHNT, YYREEE (reference sequence). The length of the CDR3 is 13 residues. The full variable domain, completed using reference TRBV5-4 and TRBJ2-2, is ETGVTQSPTHLIKTRGQQVTLRCSSQSGHNTVSWYQQALGQGPQFIFQYYREEENGRGNFPPRFSGLQFPNYSSELNVNALELDDSALYLCASSMIERGELFFGEGSRLTVL.

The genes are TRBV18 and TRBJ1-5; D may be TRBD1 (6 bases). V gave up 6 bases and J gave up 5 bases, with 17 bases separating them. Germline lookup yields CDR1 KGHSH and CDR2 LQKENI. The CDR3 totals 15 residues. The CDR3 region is CASSLSTGWDQPQHF. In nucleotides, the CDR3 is TGTGCCAGCTCGCTTAGTACAGGGTGGGATCAGCCCCAGCATTTT.

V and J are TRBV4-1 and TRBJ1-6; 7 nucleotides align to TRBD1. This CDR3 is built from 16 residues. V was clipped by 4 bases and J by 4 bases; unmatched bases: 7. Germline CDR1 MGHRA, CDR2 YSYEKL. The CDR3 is CASSPYGTVYNSPLHF. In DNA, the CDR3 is TGCGCCAGCAGCCCATATGGGACAGTTTATAATTCACCCCTCCACTTT.

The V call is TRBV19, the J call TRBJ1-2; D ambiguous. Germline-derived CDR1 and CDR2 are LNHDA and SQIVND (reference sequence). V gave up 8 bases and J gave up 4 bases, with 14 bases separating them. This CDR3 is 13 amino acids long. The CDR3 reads CASSRGVGYGYTF. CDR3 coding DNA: TGTGCCAGTTCAAGAGGAGTCGGCTATGGCTACACCTTC.

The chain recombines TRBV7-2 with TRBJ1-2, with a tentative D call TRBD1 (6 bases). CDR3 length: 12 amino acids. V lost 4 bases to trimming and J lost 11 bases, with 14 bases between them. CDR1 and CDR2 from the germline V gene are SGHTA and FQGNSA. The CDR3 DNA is TGTGCCAGCAGCTCGCAGGGGCCCAAGTACACCTTC. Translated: CASSSQGPKYTF.